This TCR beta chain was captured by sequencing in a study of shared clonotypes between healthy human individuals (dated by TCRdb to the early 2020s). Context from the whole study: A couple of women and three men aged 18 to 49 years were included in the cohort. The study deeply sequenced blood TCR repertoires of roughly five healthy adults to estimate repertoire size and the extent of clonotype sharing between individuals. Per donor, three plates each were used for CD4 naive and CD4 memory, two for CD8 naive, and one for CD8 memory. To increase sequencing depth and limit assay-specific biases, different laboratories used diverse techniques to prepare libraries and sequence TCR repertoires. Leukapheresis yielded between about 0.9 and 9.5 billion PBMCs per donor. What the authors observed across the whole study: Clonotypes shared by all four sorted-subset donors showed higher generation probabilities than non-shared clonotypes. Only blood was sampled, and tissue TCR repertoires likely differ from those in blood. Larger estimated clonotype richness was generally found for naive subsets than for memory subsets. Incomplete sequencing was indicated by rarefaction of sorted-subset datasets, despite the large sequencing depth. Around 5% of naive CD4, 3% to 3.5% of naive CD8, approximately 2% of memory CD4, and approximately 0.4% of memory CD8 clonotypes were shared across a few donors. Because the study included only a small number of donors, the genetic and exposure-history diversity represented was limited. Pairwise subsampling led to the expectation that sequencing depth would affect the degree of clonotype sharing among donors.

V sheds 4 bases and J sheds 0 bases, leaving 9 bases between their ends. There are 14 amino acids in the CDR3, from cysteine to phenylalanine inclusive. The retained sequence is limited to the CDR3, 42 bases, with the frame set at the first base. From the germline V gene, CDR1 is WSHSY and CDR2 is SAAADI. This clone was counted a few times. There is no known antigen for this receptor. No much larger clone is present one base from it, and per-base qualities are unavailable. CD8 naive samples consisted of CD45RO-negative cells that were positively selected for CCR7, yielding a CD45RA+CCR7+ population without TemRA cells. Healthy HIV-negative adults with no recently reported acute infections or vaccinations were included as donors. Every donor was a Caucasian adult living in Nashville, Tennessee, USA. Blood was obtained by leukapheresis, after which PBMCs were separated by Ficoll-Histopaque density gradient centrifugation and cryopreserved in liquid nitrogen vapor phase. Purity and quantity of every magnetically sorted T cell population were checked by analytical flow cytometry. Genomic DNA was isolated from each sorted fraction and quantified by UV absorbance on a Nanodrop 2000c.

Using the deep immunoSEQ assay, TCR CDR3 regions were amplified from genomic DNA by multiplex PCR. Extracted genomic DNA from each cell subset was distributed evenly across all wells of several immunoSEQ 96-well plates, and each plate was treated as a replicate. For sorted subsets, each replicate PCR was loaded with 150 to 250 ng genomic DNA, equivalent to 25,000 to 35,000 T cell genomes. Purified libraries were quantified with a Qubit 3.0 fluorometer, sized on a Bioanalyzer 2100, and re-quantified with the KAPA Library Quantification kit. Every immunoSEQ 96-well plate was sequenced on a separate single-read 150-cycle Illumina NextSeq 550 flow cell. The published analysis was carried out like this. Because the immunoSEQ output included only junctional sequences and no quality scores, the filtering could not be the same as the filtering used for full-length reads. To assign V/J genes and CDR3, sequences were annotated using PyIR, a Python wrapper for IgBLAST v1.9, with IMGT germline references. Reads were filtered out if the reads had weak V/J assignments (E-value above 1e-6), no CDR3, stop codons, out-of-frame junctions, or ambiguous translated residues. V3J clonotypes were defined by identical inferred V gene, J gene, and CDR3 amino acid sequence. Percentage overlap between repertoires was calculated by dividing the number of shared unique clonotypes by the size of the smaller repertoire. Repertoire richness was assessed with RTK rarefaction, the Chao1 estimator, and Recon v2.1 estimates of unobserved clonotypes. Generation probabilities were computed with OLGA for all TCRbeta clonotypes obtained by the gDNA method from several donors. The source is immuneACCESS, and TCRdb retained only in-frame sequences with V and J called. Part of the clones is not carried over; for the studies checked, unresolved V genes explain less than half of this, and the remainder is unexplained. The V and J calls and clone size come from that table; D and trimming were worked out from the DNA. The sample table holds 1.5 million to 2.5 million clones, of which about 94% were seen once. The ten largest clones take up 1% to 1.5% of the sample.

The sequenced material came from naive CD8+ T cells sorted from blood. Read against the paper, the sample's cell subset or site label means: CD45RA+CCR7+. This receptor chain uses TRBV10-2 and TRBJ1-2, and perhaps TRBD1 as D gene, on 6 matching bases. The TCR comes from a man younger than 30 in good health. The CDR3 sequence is CASSGQASNYGYTF. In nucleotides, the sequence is TGCGCCAGCAGTGGACAGGCTTCTAACTATGGCTACACCTTC.